The clone carrying this T cell receptor beta chain was counted only a few times. This entry comes from a study of cytomegalovirus exposure and HLA in healthy donors. PCR employed 60 Vbeta and 13 Jbeta primers. Profiled with immunoSEQ multiplex PCR; TCRdb holds only in-frame clones, not every one. This table has about 100,000 clones, 84% appearing once. The length of the CDR3 is 16 residues. Germline trimming cut 5 bases from V and 0 bases from J; bases unmatched to any gene: 10. Germline V gives CDR1 GTSNPN, CDR2 SVGIG (reference sequence). This clonotype originated in a woman younger than 30 in good health and CMV-seronegative. The chain uses TRBV30 and TRBJ1-5, with TRBD1 matching 7 bases. Sequenced: PBMCs. CDR3 coding DNA: TGTGCCTGGCCAAGGGAAGGGACAGATAGCAATCAGCCCCAGCATTTT. This codes for CAWPREGTDSNQPQHF.